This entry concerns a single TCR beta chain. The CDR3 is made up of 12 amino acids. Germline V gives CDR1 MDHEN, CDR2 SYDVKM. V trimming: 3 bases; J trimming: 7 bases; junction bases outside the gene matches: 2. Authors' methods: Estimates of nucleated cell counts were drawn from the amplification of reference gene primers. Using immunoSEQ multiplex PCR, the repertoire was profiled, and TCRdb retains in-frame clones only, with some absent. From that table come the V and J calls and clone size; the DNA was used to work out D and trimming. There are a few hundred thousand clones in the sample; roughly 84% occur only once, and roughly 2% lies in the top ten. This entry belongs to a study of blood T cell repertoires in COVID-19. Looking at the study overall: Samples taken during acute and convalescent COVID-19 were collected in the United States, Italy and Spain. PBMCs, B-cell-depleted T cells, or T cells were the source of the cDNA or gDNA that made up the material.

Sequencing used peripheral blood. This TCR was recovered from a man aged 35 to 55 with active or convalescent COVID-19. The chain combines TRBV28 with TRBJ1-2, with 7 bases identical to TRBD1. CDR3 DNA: TGTGCCAGCAGTTTGACAGGGACTGGCTACACCTTC. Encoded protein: CASSLTGTGYTF.